A single sample is the source of the 2 T cell receptor beta chains below, sequenced in a study of patients and donors after allogeneic stem cell transplantation. TCRdb recomputed calls from the RT-PCR reads with MiXCR, one row per CDR3 protein. The sample yields 150,000 to 250,000 distinct CDR3 sequences, 41% seen once. Sequencing was done on a sample of blood, either unsorted or a sorted T cell fraction (not recorded which). Receptors were obtained from a human donor who was either an allogeneic HSCT recipient or a stem cell or donor lymphocyte infusion donor (not recorded which). It is not recorded whose cells these are; they may come from a transplant donor.

The sample holds a few counts of this clonotype. The V call is TRBV10-3, the J call TRBJ1-5; D is uncertain. With 2 bases removed from V and 4 bases from J, the gap between germline ends came to 9 bases. There are 14 residues in the CDR3. CDR1 is ENHRY and CDR2 is SYGVKD in the germline V gene. DNA for the CDR3: TGTGCCATCAGTGAGGGCGACGGGAATCAGCCCCAGCATTTT. Its protein product is CAISEGDGNQPQHF.

The chain joins TRBV12-3 or TRBV12-4 to TRBJ2-1; D ambiguous. V lost 6 bases and J lost 0, with 9 bases in between. CDR3 length equals 14 residues. For the CDR3, the DNA is TGTGCCAGCAGCCGGACCCGCTCCTACAATGAGCAGTTCTTC. Amino acid sequence: CASSRTRSYNEQFF.